This TCR beta chain was identified in a study of OX40 agonist ivuxolimab in advanced cancers. At the level of the study: The treatment was a fully human IgG2 OX40 agonist, ivuxolimab. Averaging about 60 years in age, with a range of about 23 to 79, the cohort was 82.7% male.

This CDR3 has 15 residues. Measured with immunoSEQ multiplex PCR; TCRdb has only the in-frame clones, and not every one. The sample has around 58,000 clones, roughly 84% seen once. This chain connects TRBV21-1 to TRBJ2-1; the table calls TRBD2, which could not be checked here. TRBV21-1 constitutes a pseudogene. Sequencing was performed on CD4+ or CD8+ T cells sorted from blood, taken in a trial of the OX40 agonist ivuxolimab. The TCR originated in an adult with an advanced solid tumor such as melanoma, head and neck, liver or kidney cancer. The CDR3 loop is CASSTIAGVSNEQFF. CDR3 sequence (DNA): TGTGCCAGCAGCACAATAGCGGGAGTTTCTAATGAGCAGTTCTTC.